The rows below give T cell receptor beta chains drawn from one sample of a study of T-cell reconstitution after alpha-beta-depleted transplantation in children. Each CDR3 protein is one row after TCRdb ran MiXCR on the PCR reads. The data show about 600,000 distinct CDR3 sequences, approximately 22% seen once. The sample was PBMCs, mostly from graft donor cells, taken 360 days after TCRalphabeta/CD19-depleted stem cell transplant. The receptors shown here come from a boy younger than two who had a stem cell transplant for acute myeloid leukemia, so the T cells may come from the graft donor. The CDR3 runs from the conserved cysteine through the conserved F or W. Fields, in order: D gene, V gene, clone size, J gene, CDR3 DNA, CDR3 protein. A D gene is named only where the DNA matches it firmly. Clone size is shown for a subset of rows, as once, few, many or a class of expanded clone.

D gene: .; V gene: TRBV20-1; clone size: many; J gene: TRBJ2-5; CDR3 DNA: TGCAGTGCTAGCTCGGGACTCCAAGAGACCCAGTACTTC; CDR3 protein: CSASSGLQETQYF
D gene: TRBD2; V gene: TRBV20-1; clone size: few; J gene: TRBJ2-3; CDR3 DNA: TGCAGTGCTAGAGTGCCTAGCGGGGGGTGGAGCACAGATACGCAGTATTTT; CDR3 protein: CSARVPSGGWSTDTQYF
D gene: TRBD1; V gene: TRBV6-1; clone size: .; J gene: TRBJ2-7; CDR3 DNA: TGTGCCAGCAGTCCGCAGGGGGCGGCGTGGGTTTACGAGCAGTACTTC; CDR3 protein: CASSPQGAAWVYEQYF
D gene: .; V gene: TRBV11-2; clone size: many; J gene: TRBJ2-1; CDR3 DNA: TGTGCCAGCAGCTTTGGCGGTCTCAGCCGGGGGATCGATGAGCAGTTCTTC; CDR3 protein: CASSFGGLSRGIDEQFF
D gene: TRBD1; V gene: TRBV15; clone size: .; J gene: TRBJ1-4; CDR3 DNA: TGTGCCACCAGCAGTCGGGACAGGGGGGAAAAACTGTTTTTT; CDR3 protein: CATSSRDRGEKLFF
D gene: .; V gene: TRBV20-1; clone size: few; J gene: TRBJ1-1; CDR3 DNA: TGCAGTGCTAGGGGCTTCTATCCGGTCGGCACTGAAGCTTTCTTT; CDR3 protein: CSARGFYPVGTEAFF
D gene: TRBD2; V gene: TRBV24-1; clone size: .; J gene: TRBJ2-5; CDR3 DNA: TGTGCCATAGGAGGGGACGGGGGGGCTGGACAAGAGACCCAGTACTTC; CDR3 protein: CAIGGDGGAGQETQYF
D gene: .; V gene: TRBV24-1; clone size: .; J gene: TRBJ1-5; CDR3 DNA: TGTGCCACCAGTGATTGGTGGGTCAATCAGCCCCAGCATTTT; CDR3 protein: CATSDWWVNQPQHF
D gene: .; V gene: TRBV29-1; clone size: few; J gene: TRBJ2-1; CDR3 DNA: TGCAGCGTTTCGCCTAGGCTTTTGGATGAGCAGTTCTTC; CDR3 protein: CSVSPRLLDEQFF
D gene: .; V gene: TRBV27; clone size: many; J gene: TRBJ2-2; CDR3 DNA: TGTGCCAGCAGTTTTCGTCCAAACACCGGGGAGCTGTTTTTT; CDR3 protein: CASSFRPNTGELFF
D gene: TRBD2; V gene: TRBV12-3/TRBV12-4; clone size: many; J gene: TRBJ2-5; CDR3 DNA: TGTGCCAGCAGCCTTAGCGGGGGGGCTAAGACCCAGTACTTC; CDR3 protein: CASSLSGGAKTQYF
D gene: TRBD2; V gene: TRBV6-2/TRBV6-3; clone size: few; J gene: TRBJ2-3; CDR3 DNA: TGTGCCAGCAGCCGGGACTATCCCACAGATACGCAGTATTTT; CDR3 protein: CASSRDYPTDTQYF
D gene: .; V gene: TRBV6-1; clone size: .; J gene: TRBJ2-1; CDR3 DNA: TGTGCCAGCAGTCTATCAGCCGATATGGGTGAGCAGTTCTTC; CDR3 protein: CASSLSADMGEQFF
D gene: .; V gene: TRBV12-3/TRBV12-4; clone size: .; J gene: TRBJ1-1; CDR3 DNA: TGTGCCAGCAGTATAGACACTGAAGCTTTCTTT; CDR3 protein: CASSIDTEAFF
D gene: .; V gene: TRBV20-1; clone size: many; J gene: TRBJ2-5; CDR3 DNA: TGCAGTGCCGATCGACTAGTTCGGGAGACCCAGTACTTC; CDR3 protein: CSADRLVRETQYF
D gene: .; V gene: TRBV4-3; clone size: many; J gene: TRBJ1-1; CDR3 DNA: TGCGCCAGCAGCCAAAGTGTGGACACTGAAGCTTTCTTT; CDR3 protein: CASSQSVDTEAFF
D gene: .; V gene: TRBV29-1; clone size: few; J gene: TRBJ1-2; CDR3 DNA: TGCAGCGTTGAAGGTGCCCAAGGAGACTATGGCTACACCTTC; CDR3 protein: CSVEGAQGDYGYTF
D gene: .; V gene: TRBV19; clone size: .; J gene: TRBJ2-5; CDR3 DNA: TGTGCCAGTAGTGTAACCACGCGGGCAGATAGCCAAGAGACCCAGTACTTC; CDR3 protein: CASSVTTRADSQETQYF
D gene: .; V gene: TRBV15; clone size: few; J gene: TRBJ2-2; CDR3 DNA: TGTGCCACCAGCTTCGACCCGGGACGGCCGGACACCGGGGAGCTGTTTTTT; CDR3 protein: CATSFDPGRPDTGELFF
D gene: TRBD2; V gene: TRBV29-1; clone size: many; J gene: TRBJ2-1; CDR3 DNA: TGCAGCGTGCGACTAGCGGACCCTTACAATGAGCAGTTCTTC; CDR3 protein: CSVRLADPYNEQFF
D gene: .; V gene: TRBV20-1; clone size: many; J gene: TRBJ2-3; CDR3 DNA: TGCAGTGCTAGCTCTAGCACAGATACGCAGTATTTT; CDR3 protein: CSASSSTDTQYF
D gene: TRBD2; V gene: TRBV4-3; clone size: few; J gene: TRBJ2-1; CDR3 DNA: TGCGCCAGCAGGAGCGGGATACTCTCCTACAATGAGCAGTTCTTC; CDR3 protein: CASRSGILSYNEQFF
D gene: .; V gene: TRBV18; clone size: .; J gene: TRBJ1-1; CDR3 DNA: TGTGCCAGCTCACCACGCTACGACAGCCCAACTGAAGCTTTCTTT; CDR3 protein: CASSPRYDSPTEAFF
D gene: .; V gene: TRBV6-5; clone size: .; J gene: TRBJ2-7; CDR3 DNA: TGTGCCAGCAGTTACAGGGGTTCCTACGAGCAGTACTTC; CDR3 protein: CASSYRGSYEQYF
D gene: TRBD2; V gene: TRBV5-1; clone size: many; J gene: TRBJ2-2; CDR3 DNA: TGCGCCAGCAGGCGACTAGCCTCCGGGGAGCTGTTTTTT; CDR3 protein: CASRRLASGELFF
D gene: .; V gene: TRBV11-2; clone size: few; J gene: TRBJ2-1; CDR3 DNA: TGTGCCAGCAGCTTAGGGGGTCAGAGCTCCTACAATGAGCAGTTCTTC; CDR3 protein: CASSLGGQSSYNEQFF
D gene: TRBD1; V gene: TRBV19; clone size: few; J gene: TRBJ2-6; CDR3 DNA: TGTGCCAGTGCTGGATTCCCGGGACAGAACTCTGGGGCCAACGTCCTGACTTTC; CDR3 protein: CASAGFPGQNSGANVLTF
D gene: TRBD1; V gene: TRBV9; clone size: few; J gene: TRBJ2-5; CDR3 DNA: TGTGCCAGCAGCGCCGAGGACAGGGGAAGTGGAGAGACCCAGTACTTC; CDR3 protein: CASSAEDRGSGETQYF
D gene: .; V gene: TRBV6-5; clone size: many; J gene: TRBJ2-7; CDR3 DNA: TGTGCCAGCAGTTACTCTGGAAAGACTTCTTACGAGCAGTACTTC; CDR3 protein: CASSYSGKTSYEQYF
D gene: .; V gene: TRBV7-7; clone size: .; J gene: TRBJ1-6; CDR3 DNA: TGTGCCAGCAGCCCAGGGCCCGGTAATTCACCCCTCCACTTT; CDR3 protein: CASSPGPGNSPLHF
D gene: .; V gene: TRBV19; clone size: .; J gene: TRBJ2-1; CDR3 DNA: TGTGCCAGTAGTGGAAGTGAGGACGGGAGTAATGAGCAGTTCTTC; CDR3 protein: CASSGSEDGSNEQFF
D gene: .; V gene: TRBV12-3/TRBV12-4; clone size: few; J gene: TRBJ2-3; CDR3 DNA: TGTGCCAGCAGTTTAAGCACGCAGAGCACAGATACGCAGTATTTT; CDR3 protein: CASSLSTQSTDTQYF
D gene: TRBD1; V gene: TRBV20-1; clone size: many; J gene: TRBJ2-7; CDR3 DNA: TGCAGTGCTAGACGGACAGGCCCTTCCTACGAGCAGTACTTC; CDR3 protein: CSARRTGPSYEQYF
D gene: .; V gene: TRBV24-1; clone size: many; J gene: TRBJ2-2; CDR3 DNA: TGTGCCACCAGTGATTTAACAGGGCCGTCCGGGGAGCTGTTTTTT; CDR3 protein: CATSDLTGPSGELFF
D gene: .; V gene: TRBV20-1; clone size: many; J gene: TRBJ1-1; CDR3 DNA: TGCAGTGCTAGAGTGGGGGGGGGCGCGTGGGCTTTCTTT; CDR3 protein: CSARVGGGAWAFF
D gene: TRBD1; V gene: TRBV20-1; clone size: many; J gene: TRBJ2-6; CDR3 DNA: TGCAGTGCGTCGACAGGGCCCAGCTCTGGGGCCAACGTCCTGACTTTC; CDR3 protein: CSASTGPSSGANVLTF
D gene: .; V gene: TRBV6-5; clone size: few; J gene: TRBJ1-5; CDR3 DNA: TGTGCCAGCAGTTACAAGAAGGGTCAGCCCCAGCATTTT; CDR3 protein: CASSYKKGQPQHF
D gene: .; V gene: TRBV20-1; clone size: .; J gene: TRBJ1-3; CDR3 DNA: TGCAGTGCTAGAGATTACGGGGGGACTGGAAACACCATATATTTT; CDR3 protein: CSARDYGGTGNTIYF
D gene: .; V gene: TRBV29-1; clone size: many; J gene: TRBJ2-3; CDR3 DNA: TGCAGCGTTGAAGATCGAACAGCCACAGATACGCAGTATTTT; CDR3 protein: CSVEDRTATDTQYF
D gene: .; V gene: TRBV12-3/TRBV12-4; clone size: .; J gene: TRBJ2-1; CDR3 DNA: TGTGCCAGCAGTTTATCGTCCGCCTACAATGAGCAGTTCTTC; CDR3 protein: CASSLSSAYNEQFF
D gene: TRBD1; V gene: TRBV7-2; clone size: many; J gene: TRBJ1-1; CDR3 DNA: TGTGCCAGCAGCAGGGGGACAGGGATGAACACTGAAGCTTTCTTT; CDR3 protein: CASSRGTGMNTEAFF
D gene: .; V gene: TRBV20-1; clone size: many; J gene: TRBJ2-1; CDR3 DNA: TGCAGTGCCCGAGGTTCCCGCTACAATGAGCAGTTCTTC; CDR3 protein: CSARGSRYNEQFF
D gene: .; V gene: TRBV7-2; clone size: many; J gene: TRBJ2-5; CDR3 DNA: TGTGCCAGCAGCACCACTATGCTCCAAGAGACCCAGTACTTC; CDR3 protein: CASSTTMLQETQYF
D gene: TRBD2; V gene: TRBV27; clone size: few; J gene: TRBJ2-1; CDR3 DNA: TGTGCCAGCAGTCCGGGAGCGGGGGGGCTCAATGAGCAGTTCTTC; CDR3 protein: CASSPGAGGLNEQFF
D gene: TRBD1; V gene: TRBV27; clone size: .; J gene: TRBJ2-1; CDR3 DNA: TGTGCCAGCAGACGATTCCCCGAGACAGGGGGTCAAACCAATGAGCAGTTCTTC; CDR3 protein: CASRRFPETGGQTNEQFF
D gene: TRBD1; V gene: TRBV7-2; clone size: few; J gene: TRBJ2-7; CDR3 DNA: TGTGCCAGCAGCTCTCGTTCGACAGGGCGGATCGAGCAGTACTTC; CDR3 protein: CASSSRSTGRIEQYF
D gene: .; V gene: TRBV19; clone size: .; J gene: TRBJ2-7; CDR3 DNA: TGTGCCAGTAGTATAGCCGGTGACAGCTCCTACGAGCAGTACTTC; CDR3 protein: CASSIAGDSSYEQYF
D gene: .; V gene: TRBV7-2; clone size: many; J gene: TRBJ2-7; CDR3 DNA: TGTGCCAGCAAGAGGGCGGGGGCGAACCTCGAGCAGTACTTC; CDR3 protein: CASKRAGANLEQYF
D gene: .; V gene: TRBV25-1; clone size: .; J gene: TRBJ1-4; CDR3 DNA: TGTGCCAGCAGGGGCAAGGACATTAAGGCTGAAAAACTGTTTTTT; CDR3 protein: CASRGKDIKAEKLFF
D gene: TRBD1; V gene: TRBV7-2; clone size: .; J gene: TRBJ2-3; CDR3 DNA: TGTGCCAGCAGCTTACCGAGGGGGCGCACAGATACGCAGTATTTT; CDR3 protein: CASSLPRGRTDTQYF
D gene: .; V gene: TRBV5-1; clone size: many; J gene: TRBJ1-2; CDR3 DNA: TGCGCCAGCAGCTTGGGGAGCCAAGCGGGTGGCTACACCTTC; CDR3 protein: CASSLGSQAGGYTF
D gene: TRBD1; V gene: TRBV5-1; clone size: .; J gene: TRBJ2-5; CDR3 DNA: TGCGCCAGCAGCTTCCCCCGGGACAGGGGTTCGGAGACCCAGTACTTC; CDR3 protein: CASSFPRDRGSETQYF
D gene: .; V gene: TRBV29-1; clone size: many; J gene: TRBJ1-1; CDR3 DNA: TGCAGCGCTGGACCCCTTACGAACACTGAAGCTTTCTTT; CDR3 protein: CSAGPLTNTEAFF
D gene: .; V gene: TRBV20-1; clone size: .; J gene: TRBJ1-2; CDR3 DNA: TGCAGTGCTAGCTGGAAGAACTATGGCTACACCTTC; CDR3 protein: CSASWKNYGYTF
D gene: .; V gene: TRBV5-5; clone size: many; J gene: TRBJ1-5; CDR3 DNA: TGTGCCAGCAGCTTAGAGACAGATCAGCCCCAGCATTTT; CDR3 protein: CASSLETDQPQHF
D gene: .; V gene: TRBV6-1; clone size: few; J gene: TRBJ2-1; CDR3 DNA: TGTGCCAGCAGTGAGATCCTCGGTGTAGATCCTCTGGGGAATGAGCAGTTCTTC; CDR3 protein: CASSEILGVDPLGNEQFF
D gene: .; V gene: TRBV4-2; clone size: .; J gene: TRBJ1-2; CDR3 DNA: TGTGCCAGCAGCCGGGGGCACCTCGGCTATGGCTACACCTTC; CDR3 protein: CASSRGHLGYGYTF
D gene: TRBD1; V gene: TRBV6-1; clone size: .; J gene: TRBJ2-1; CDR3 DNA: TGTGCCAGCAGACGGGACAGGGGCCACAATGAGCAGTTCTTC; CDR3 protein: CASRRDRGHNEQFF
D gene: TRBD1; V gene: TRBV6-5; clone size: .; J gene: TRBJ1-2; CDR3 DNA: TGTGCCAGCAGTTACTCAGGCCATTTGGGACAGTCGGCTGGCTACACCTTC; CDR3 protein: CASSYSGHLGQSAGYTF
D gene: TRBD1; V gene: TRBV24-1; clone size: many; J gene: TRBJ2-2; CDR3 DNA: TGTGCCACCAGTGATCGCCGGGACAGCAGGATCACCGGGGAGCTGTTTTTT; CDR3 protein: CATSDRRDSRITGELFF